These 2 T cell receptor beta chains came from one sample sequenced in a study of cytomegalovirus exposure and HLA in healthy donors. Amplification used 60 Vbeta primers and 13 Jbeta primers. Only in-frame clones appear in the TCRdb table, and some are missing; sequencing was by immunoSEQ multiplex PCR. The sample contains around 200,000 clones, over 60% of which appear only once. The specimen was PBMCs. These receptors came from a man aged 25-40 years in good health and CMV-seropositive.

The genes are TRBV12-5 and TRBJ1-1; 10 bases fit TRBD1. This CDR3 is 14 amino acids long. V trimming: 6 bases; J trimming: 5 bases; junction bases outside the gene matches: 6. Per the germline V gene, CDR1 is LGHNT and CDR2 is FRNRAP. For the CDR3, the DNA is TGTGCTAGTGGGACAGGGGGCGCAAATACTGAAGCTTTCTTT. Its protein is CASGTGGANTEAFF.

This chain joins TRBV6-5 and TRBJ1-2; D is possibly TRBD1 (6 bases). The germline gives CDR1 MNHEY, CDR2 SVGAGI. Trimming removed 0 bases at V and 2 bases at J, with 13 bases between. This CDR3 comprises 16 residues. The CDR3 here is CASSYSNTGPNYGYTF. The CDR3 DNA sequence: TGTGCCAGCAGTTACTCGAACACAGGGCCGAACTATGGCTACACCTTC.